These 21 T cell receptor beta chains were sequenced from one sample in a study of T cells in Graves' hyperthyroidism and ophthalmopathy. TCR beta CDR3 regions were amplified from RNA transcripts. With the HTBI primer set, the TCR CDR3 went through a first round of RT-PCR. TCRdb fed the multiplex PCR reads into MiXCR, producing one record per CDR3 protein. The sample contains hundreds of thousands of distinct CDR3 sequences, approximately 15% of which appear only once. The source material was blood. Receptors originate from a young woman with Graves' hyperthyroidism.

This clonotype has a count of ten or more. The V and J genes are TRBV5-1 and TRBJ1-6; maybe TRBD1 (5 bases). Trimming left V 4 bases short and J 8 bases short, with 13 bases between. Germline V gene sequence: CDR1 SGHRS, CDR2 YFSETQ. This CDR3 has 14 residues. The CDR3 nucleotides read TGCGCCAGCAGCCTCTGGACAAAAGATTCACCCCTCCACTTT. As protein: CASSLWTKDSPLHF.

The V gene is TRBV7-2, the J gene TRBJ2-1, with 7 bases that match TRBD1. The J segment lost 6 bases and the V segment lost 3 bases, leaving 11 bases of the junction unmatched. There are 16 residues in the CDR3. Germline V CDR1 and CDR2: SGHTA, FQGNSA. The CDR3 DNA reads TGTGCCAGCAGCTTCGCCGGACAGGCAACGATCAATGAGCAGTTCTTC. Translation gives CASSFAGQATINEQFF. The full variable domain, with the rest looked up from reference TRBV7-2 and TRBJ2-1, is GAGVSQSPSNKVTEKGKDVELRCDPISGHTALYWYRQSLGQGLEFLIYFQGNSAPDKSGLPSDRFSAERTGGSVSTLTIQRTQQEDSAVYLCASSFAGQATINEQFFGPGTRLTVL.

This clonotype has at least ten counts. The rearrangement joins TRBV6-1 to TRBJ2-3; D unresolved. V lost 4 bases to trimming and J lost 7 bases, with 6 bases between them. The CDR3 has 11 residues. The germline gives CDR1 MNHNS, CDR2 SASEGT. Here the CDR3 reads CASSGVNTQYF. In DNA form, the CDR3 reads TGTGCCAGCAGTGGAGTAAATACGCAGTATTTT.

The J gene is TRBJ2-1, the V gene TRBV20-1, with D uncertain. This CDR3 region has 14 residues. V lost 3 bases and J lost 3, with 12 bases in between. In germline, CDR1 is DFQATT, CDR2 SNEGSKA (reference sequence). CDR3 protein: CSASLGEYYNEQFF. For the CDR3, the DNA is TGCAGTGCTAGTTTGGGCGAATACTACAATGAGCAGTTCTTC.

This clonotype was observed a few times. DNA for the CDR3: TGTGCCAGCAGCCAAGATGTAGGGGGGGGTCAGCCCCAGCATTTT. Translated, it gives CASSQDVGGGQPQHF. The chain is built from TRBV3-1 and TRBJ1-5, with D perhaps matching TRBD1 (6 bases). Trimming pared 0 bases from V and 6 bases from J, leaving 12 bases between. The CDR3 consists of 15 residues. Germline CDR1 LGHDT, CDR2 YNNKEL (reference sequence).

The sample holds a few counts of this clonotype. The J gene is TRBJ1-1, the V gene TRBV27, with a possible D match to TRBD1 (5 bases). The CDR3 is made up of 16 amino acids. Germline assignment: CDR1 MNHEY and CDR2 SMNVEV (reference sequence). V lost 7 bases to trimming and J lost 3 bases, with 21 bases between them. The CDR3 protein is CASKVLRGFGYTEAFF. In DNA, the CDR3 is TGTGCCAGCAAAGTATTGCGGGGGTTTGGGTACACTGAAGCTTTCTTT.

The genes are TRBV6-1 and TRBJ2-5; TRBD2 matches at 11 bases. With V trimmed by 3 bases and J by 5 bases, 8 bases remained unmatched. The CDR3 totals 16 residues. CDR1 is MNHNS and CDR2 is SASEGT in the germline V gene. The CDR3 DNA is TGTGCCAGCAGTGAGACTAGCGGGAATGGGCCGGAGACCCAGTACTTC. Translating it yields CASSETSGNGPETQYF.

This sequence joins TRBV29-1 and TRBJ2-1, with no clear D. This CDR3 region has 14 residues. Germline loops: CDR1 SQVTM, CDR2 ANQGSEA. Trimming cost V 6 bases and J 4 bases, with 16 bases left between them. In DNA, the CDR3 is TGCAGCGTGACAATCGGGCCTTGGTACAATGAGCAGTTCTTC. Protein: CSVTIGPWYNEQFF.

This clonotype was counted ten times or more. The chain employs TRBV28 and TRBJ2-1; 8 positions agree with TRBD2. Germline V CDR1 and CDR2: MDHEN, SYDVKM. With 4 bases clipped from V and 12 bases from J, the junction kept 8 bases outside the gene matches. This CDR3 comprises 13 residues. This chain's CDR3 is CASSWASAGGQFF. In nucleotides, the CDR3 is TGTGCCAGCAGTTGGGCCTCGGCGGGAGGGCAGTTCTTC. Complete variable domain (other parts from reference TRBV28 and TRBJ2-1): DVKVTQSSRYLVKRTGEKVFLECVQDMDHENMFWYRQDPGLGLRLIYFSYDVKMKEKGDIPEGYSVSREKKERFSLILESASTNQTSMYLCASSWASAGGQFFGPGTRLTVL.

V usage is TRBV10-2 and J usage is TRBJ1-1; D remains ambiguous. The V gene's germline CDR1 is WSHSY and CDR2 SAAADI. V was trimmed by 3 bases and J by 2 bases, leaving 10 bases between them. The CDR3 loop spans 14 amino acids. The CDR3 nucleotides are TGCGCCAGCAGTGATCACTGGGAAAACACTGAAGCTTTCTTT. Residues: CASSDHWENTEAFF.

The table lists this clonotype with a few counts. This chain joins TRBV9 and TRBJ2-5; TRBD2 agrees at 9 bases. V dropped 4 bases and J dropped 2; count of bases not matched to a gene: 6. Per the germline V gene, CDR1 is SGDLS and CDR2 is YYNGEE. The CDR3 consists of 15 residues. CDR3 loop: CASSIASGRQETQYF. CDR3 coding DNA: TGTGCCAGCAGCATAGCAAGCGGGAGGCAAGAGACCCAGTACTTC. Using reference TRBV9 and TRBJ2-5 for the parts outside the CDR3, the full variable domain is DSGVTQTPKHLITATGQRVTLRCSPRSGDLSVYWYQQSLDQGLQFLIQYYNGEERAKGNILERFSAQQFPDLHSELNLSSLELGDSALYFCASSIASGRQETQYFGPGTRLLVL.

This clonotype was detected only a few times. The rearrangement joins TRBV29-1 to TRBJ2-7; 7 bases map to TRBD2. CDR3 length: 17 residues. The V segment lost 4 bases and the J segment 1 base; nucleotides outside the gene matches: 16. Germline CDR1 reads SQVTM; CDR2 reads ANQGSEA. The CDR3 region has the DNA TGCAGCGTTGTCAAGCGGGATTCCGTCGCCTTGTCCTACGAGCAGTACTTC. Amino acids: CSVVKRDSVALSYEQYF.

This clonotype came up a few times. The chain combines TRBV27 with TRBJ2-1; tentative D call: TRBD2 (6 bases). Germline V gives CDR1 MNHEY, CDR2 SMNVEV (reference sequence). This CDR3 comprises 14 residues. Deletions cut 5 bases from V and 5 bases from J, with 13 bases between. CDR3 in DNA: TGTGCCAGCAGTACAAGGAGGGCCGACAATGAGCAGTTCTTC. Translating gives CASSTRRADNEQFF.

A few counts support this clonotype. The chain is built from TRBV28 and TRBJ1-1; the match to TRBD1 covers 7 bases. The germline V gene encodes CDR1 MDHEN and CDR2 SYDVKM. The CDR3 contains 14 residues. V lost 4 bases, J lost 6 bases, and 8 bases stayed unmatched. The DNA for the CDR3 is TGTGCCAGCAGTTCGCGACAGGGAAAAGCTGAAGCTTTCTTT. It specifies CASSSRQGKAEAFF.

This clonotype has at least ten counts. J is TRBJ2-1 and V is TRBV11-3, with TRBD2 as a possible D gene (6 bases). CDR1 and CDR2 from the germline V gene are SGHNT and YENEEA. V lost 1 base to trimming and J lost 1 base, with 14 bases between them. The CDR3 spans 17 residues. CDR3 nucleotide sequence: TGTGCCAGCAGCTTAGGGGTGGACGGGAGTTCCTACAATGAGCAGTTCTTC. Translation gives CASSLGVDGSSYNEQFF. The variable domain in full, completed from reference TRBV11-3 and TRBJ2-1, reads EAGVVQSPRYKIIEKKQPVAFWCNPISGHNTLYWYLQNLGQGPELLIRYENEEAVDDSQLPKDRFSAERLKGVDSTLKIQPAELGDSAVYLCASSLGVDGSSYNEQFFGPGTRLTVL.

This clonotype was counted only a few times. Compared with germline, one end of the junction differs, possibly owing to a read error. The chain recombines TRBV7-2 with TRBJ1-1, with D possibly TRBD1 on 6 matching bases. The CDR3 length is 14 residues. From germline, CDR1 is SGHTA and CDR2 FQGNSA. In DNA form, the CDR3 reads TGTGCCGGCAGCTTAGAGTCCAGGGGCACTGAAGCTTTCTTT. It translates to CAGSLESRGTEAFF.

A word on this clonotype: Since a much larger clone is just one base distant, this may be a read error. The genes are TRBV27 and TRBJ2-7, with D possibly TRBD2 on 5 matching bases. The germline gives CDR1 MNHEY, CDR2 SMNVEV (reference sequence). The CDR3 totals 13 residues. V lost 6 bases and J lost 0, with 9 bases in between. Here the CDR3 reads CASRTTTSYEQYF. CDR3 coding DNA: TGTGCCAGCAGAACGACTACCTCCTACGAGCAGTACTTC.

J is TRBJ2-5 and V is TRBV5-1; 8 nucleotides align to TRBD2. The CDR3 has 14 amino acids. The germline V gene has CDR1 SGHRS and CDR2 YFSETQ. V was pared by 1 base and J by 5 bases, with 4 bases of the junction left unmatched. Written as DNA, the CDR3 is TGCGCCAGCAGCTTGTCTAGCGGGTTTGAGACCCAGTACTTC. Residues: CASSLSSGFETQYF.

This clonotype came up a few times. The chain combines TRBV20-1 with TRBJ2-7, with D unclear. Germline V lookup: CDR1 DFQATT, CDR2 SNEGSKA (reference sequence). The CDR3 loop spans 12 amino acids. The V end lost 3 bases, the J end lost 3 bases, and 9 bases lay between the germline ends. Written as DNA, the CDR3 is TGCAGTGCTAGCGAAAAATACTACGAGCAGTACTTC. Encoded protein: CSASEKYYEQYF.

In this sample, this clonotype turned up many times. The CDR3 sequence: CASSDTDGETQYF. The CDR3 DNA reads as TGCGCCAGCAGTGATACTGACGGGGAGACCCAGTACTTC. The chain uses TRBV10-2 and TRBJ2-5; D not resolved. V lost 3 bases to trimming and J lost 5 bases, with 10 bases between them. The CDR3 is made up of 13 amino acids. Germline V CDR1 and CDR2: WSHSY, SAAADI.

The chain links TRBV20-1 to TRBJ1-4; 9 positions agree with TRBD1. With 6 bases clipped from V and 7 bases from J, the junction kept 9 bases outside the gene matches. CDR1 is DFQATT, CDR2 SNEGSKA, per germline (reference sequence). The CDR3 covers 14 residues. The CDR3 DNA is TGCAGTGCCCCGAACCGGGACAGGGTTGAAAAACTGTTTTTT. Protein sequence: CSAPNRDRVEKLFF.